Listed here are 7 T cell receptor beta chains from one sample, sequenced in a study of T cell repertoires in cytomegalovirus infection. Each CDR3 protein is one row after TCRdb ran MiXCR on the reads. The top ten clones hold around 9.6% of a sample with roughly 500,000 distinct CDR3 sequences, around 11% of them seen once. The specimen sequenced was PBMCs. These receptors came from a human donor in good health (CMV status not recorded). Some clones in this sample may be carry-over from other donors' samples.

This clonotype was recorded a few times. This chain joins TRBV28 and TRBJ2-1; D is perhaps TRBD2 (6 bases). The CDR3 extends over 16 amino acids. CDR1 and CDR2 from the germline V gene are MDHEN and SYDVKM. V was pared by 6 bases and J by 4 bases, with 19 bases between. The CDR3 sequence: CASSREWEEGYNEQFF. As DNA, the CDR3 is TGTGCCAGCAGCAGAGAGTGGGAGGAGGGGTACAATGAGCAGTTCTTC.

This clonotype has ten or more counts. The gene calls are TRBV7-9 and TRBJ2-2; 8 nucleotides match TRBD2. Unmatched junction bases numbered 5, after V lost 5 bases and J lost 0 bases. The CDR3 has 16 amino acids. Germline CDR1 and CDR2: SEHNR and FQNEAQ (reference sequence). As DNA, the CDR3 is TGTGCCAGCAGCGGCAGCGGGAGCGCGAACACCGGGGAGCTGTTTTTT. Translation: CASSGSGSANTGELFF. Full variable domain (rest looked up from reference TRBV7-9 and TRBJ2-2): DTGVSQNPRHKITKRGQNVTFRCDPISEHNRLYWYRQTLGQGPEFLTYFQNEAQLEKSRLLSDRFSAERPKGSFSTLEIQRTEQGDSAMYLCASSGSGSANTGELFFGEGSRLTVL.

This clonotype came up many times. The rearrangement uses TRBV7-6 and TRBJ2-1; the match to TRBD2 covers 13 bases. This CDR3 comprises 15 residues. Trimming removed 5 bases from V and 6 bases from J; junction bases left unmatched: 4. Germline V gene sequence: CDR1 SGHVS, CDR2 FNYEAQ. The CDR3 spells CASSQTSGRRNEQFF. In nucleotides, the CDR3 is TGTGCCAGCAGCCAGACTAGCGGGAGGCGCAATGAGCAGTTCTTC.

The V call is TRBV6-6, the J call TRBJ1-5; D gene uncertain. The germline gives CDR1 MNHNY, CDR2 SVGAGI (reference sequence). The CDR3 length is 15 residues. V was pared by 2 bases and J by 0 bases, with 8 bases between. The CDR3 DNA sequence: TGTGCCAGCAGTTACCCGGTCGATAGCAATCAGCCCCAGCATTTT. Translated, it gives CASSYPVDSNQPQHF.

This sequence joins TRBV23-1 and TRBJ2-1, with 9 bases that match TRBD2. TRBV23-1 is known as an ORF, though its function is uncertain. Losses at the gene ends were 3 bases for V and 10 bases for J; bases not matched to a gene: 13. The CDR3 runs to 16 residues. The CDR3 nucleotides are TGCGCCAGCAGTCAGCCCTCGCGGGGGGGCTTGGAGGAGCAGTTCTTC. This codes for CASSQPSRGGLEEQFF.

This clonotype has at least ten counts. The chain joins TRBV11-2 to TRBJ2-1, with D possibly called TRBD1 or TRBD2 (5 bases each). Between the trimmed V and J ends, which lost 5 bases and 9 bases, there was a span of 17 bases. The germline V gene has CDR1 SGHAT and CDR2 FQNNGV. CDR3 length: 14 amino acids. The CDR3: CASSPGPWSREQFF. DNA for the CDR3: TGTGCCAGCAGCCCGGGACCTTGGAGTCGTGAGCAGTTCTTC.

This clonotype was picked up one time. A single base separates this from a much larger clone, so it may be a read error. The V gene is TRBV5-5, the J gene TRBJ2-5, with D uncertain. Trimming stripped 4 bases from V and 2 bases from J, with 15 bases between. Germline CDR1 reads SGHKS; CDR2 reads YYEKEE (reference sequence). The CDR3 has 15 amino acids. CDR3 nucleotides: TGTGCCAGCAGCATGACGGGTGATTGGCAAGAGACCCAGTACTTC. Protein: CASSMTGDWQETQYF.